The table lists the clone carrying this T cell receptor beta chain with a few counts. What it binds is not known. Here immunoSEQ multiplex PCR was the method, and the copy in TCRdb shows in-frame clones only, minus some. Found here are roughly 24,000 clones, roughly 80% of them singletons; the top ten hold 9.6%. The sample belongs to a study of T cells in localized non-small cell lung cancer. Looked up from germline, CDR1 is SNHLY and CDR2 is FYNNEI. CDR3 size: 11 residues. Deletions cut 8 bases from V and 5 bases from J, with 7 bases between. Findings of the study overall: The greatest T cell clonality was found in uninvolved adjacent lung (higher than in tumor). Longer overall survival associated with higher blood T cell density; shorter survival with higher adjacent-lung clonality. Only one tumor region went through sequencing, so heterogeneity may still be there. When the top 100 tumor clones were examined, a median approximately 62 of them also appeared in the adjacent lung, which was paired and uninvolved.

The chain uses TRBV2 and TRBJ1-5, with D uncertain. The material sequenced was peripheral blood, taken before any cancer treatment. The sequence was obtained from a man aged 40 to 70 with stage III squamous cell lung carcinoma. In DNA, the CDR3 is TGTGCCAGCCGGGAGGATCAGCCCCAGCATTTT. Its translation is CASREDQPQHF.